This T cell receptor beta chain was sequenced in a study of CDR3 diversity in severe acne. TCRdb re-called the PCR reads with MiXCR, one entry per CDR3 protein. The sample contains some 84,000 distinct CDR3 sequences, 45% to 55% of which appear only once. Per germline, CDR1 SGHRS and CDR2 YFSETQ. The CDR3 has 14 amino acids. Trimming took 6 bases from V and 4 from J; bases not matched to a gene: 5. V and J are TRBV5-1 and TRBJ2-7; 12 nucleotides match TRBD2. The sequence was obtained from a male donor in good health, without acne. Sequencing was performed on blood. CDR3 residues: CASTLAGGAYEQYF. The DNA for the CDR3 is TGCGCCAGCACCCTAGCGGGGGGGGCTTACGAGCAGTACTTC.